This T cell receptor beta chain was sequenced during a study of CD8 T cells in Susac syndrome. Study summary: Roughly eight of the sequenced Susac syndrome patients were in remission, and six had active disease.

The CDR3 contains 15 residues. V was pared by 5 bases and J by 6 bases, with 19 bases between. Germline V gene sequence: CDR1 ENHRY, CDR2 SYGVKD. Random hexamers were used to reverse transcribe the RNA input (about 0.45 to 1 ug). immunoSEQ multiplex PCR amplified TCR beta CDR3 across 54 Vbeta, 13 Jbeta. Each CDR3 protein gets one entry after TCRdb re-called the immunoSEQ multiplex PCR reads with MiXCR. Of about 190,000 distinct CDR3 sequences detected, 95% appear once; the ten largest clones hold 0.098%. The specimen sequenced was CD4+ T cells from PBMCs. The rearrangement links TRBV10-3 to TRBJ1-2; a weak D match, TRBD1 (6 bases). The origin of this receptor is a human donor with Susac syndrome. The CDR3: CAISLHGGRGDGYTF. In DNA, the CDR3 is TGTGCCATCAGTCTCCATGGGGGCCGGGGGGATGGCTACACCTTC.